A single sample gave rise to the 28 T cell receptor beta chains below, sequenced in a study of control samples from healthy donors and cancer patients. The assay was immunoSEQ multiplex PCR, and TCRdb's table has in-frame clones only and misses some. The sample has roughly 150,000 clones, about 93% seen once; the top ten hold around 2.2%. The sequencing input was blood. These receptors were collected from a man aged 50 or older in good health.

This clone was counted a single time. The chain couples TRBV7-8 to TRBJ1-1, with D maybe TRBD1 (6 bases). V gave up 5 bases and J gave up 0 bases, with 16 bases separating them. The germline CDR1 and CDR2 sequences are SGHVS and FQNEAQ. The CDR3 is made up of 16 amino acids. The CDR3 nucleotides read TGTGCCAGCAGCCTCCGGGACAAGGGACTGAACACTGAAGCTTTCTTT. Protein sequence: CASSLRDKGLNTEAFF.

This rearrangement joins TRBV5-1 to TRBJ2-1, with 10 bases identical to TRBD2. Per the germline V gene, CDR1 is SGHRS and CDR2 is YFSETQ. J was trimmed by 2 bases and V by 0 bases; bases with no gene match: 8. The CDR3 covers 18 residues. The CDR3 region has the DNA TGCGCCAGCAGCTTGGGATTGCTAGCGGGAGCCACCTACAATGAGCAGTTCTTC. Translated: CASSLGLLAGATYNEQFF.

The chain has TRBV28 and TRBJ2-7; D possibly corresponds to TRBD2 (5 bases). There are 18 residues in the CDR3. V was cut by 2 bases and J by 4 bases, with 24 bases left in between. Germline V lookup: CDR1 MDHEN, CDR2 SYDVKM. The CDR3 nucleotides read TGTGCCAGCAGTTTAAGGTCATGGGGTACGAGGGCGGAATACGAGCAGTACTTC. Translating gives CASSLRSWGTRAEYEQYF.

The chain employs TRBV5-1 and TRBJ2-3; D ambiguous. The CDR3 is made up of 11 amino acids. The germline V gene has CDR1 SGHRS and CDR2 YFSETQ. V was cut by 5 bases and J by 9 bases, with 10 bases left in between. The CDR3 DNA is TGCGCCAGCAGACGGCCTGAGACGCAGTATTTT. Translating gives CASRRPETQYF. Full variable domain (rest looked up from reference TRBV5-1 and TRBJ2-3): KAGVTQTPRYLIKTRGQQVTLSCSPISGHRSVSWYQQTPGQGLQFLFEYFSETQRNKGNFPGRFSGRQFSNSRSEMNVSTLELGDSALYLCASRRPETQYFGPGTRLTVL.

With regard to this clone: The sample has other DNA sequences that encode this CDR3 too. The chain combines TRBV2 with TRBJ1-5; possibly TRBD1 for D (5 bases). The CDR3 extends over 13 amino acids. V dropped 3 bases and J dropped 4 bases, with 7 bases sitting between them. Germline loops: CDR1 SNHLY, CDR2 FYNNEI. Here the CDR3 DNA reads TGTGCCAGCAGTGATAGGGGTAATCAGCCCCAGCATTTT. Its translation: CASSDRGNQPQHF.

For the CDR3, the DNA is TGTGCCAGCCGTAGGAGGGAAGTACTCCTCTCTGGGGCCAACGTCCTGACTTTC. Its translation is CASRRREVLLSGANVLTF. The V call is TRBV14, the J call TRBJ2-6; TRBD2 might be the D (6 bases). The V end was cut by 8 bases, the J end by 0 bases, with 20 bases between. This CDR3 is 18 amino acids long. The V gene's germline CDR1 is SGHDN and CDR2 FVKESK.

V gene TRBV5-1 combines with J gene TRBJ2-7; D gene uncertain. Germline lookup yields CDR1 SGHRS and CDR2 YFSETQ. The V end was cut by 0 bases, the J end by 6 bases, with 13 bases between. This CDR3 has 14 amino acids. This chain's CDR3 is CASSLVGSSFEQYF. In nucleotides, the CDR3 is TGCGCCAGCAGCTTGGTGGGGTCCTCTTTCGAGCAGTACTTC.

The chain couples TRBV30 to TRBJ2-7; D call uncertain. The CDR3 has 13 amino acids. V gave up 2 bases and J gave up 5 bases, with 13 bases separating them. The germline CDR1 and CDR2 sequences are GTSNPN and SVGIG (reference sequence). For the CDR3, the DNA is TGTGCCTGGAGTCCCGGTCTCGTCCACGAGCAGTACTTC. Its translation: CAWSPGLVHEQYF.

CDR3 sequence (DNA): TGTGCCAGCAGTTCTCAGAACTATGGCTACACCTTC. Translated: CASSSQNYGYTF. The V call is TRBV28, the J call TRBJ1-2; no firm D call. Trimming took 4 bases from V and 2 from J, leaving 5 bases between them. Germline V gives CDR1 MDHEN, CDR2 SYDVKM. This CDR3 contains 12 residues.

The rearrangement uses TRBV6-4 and TRBJ2-3; D is uncertain. V was cut by 4 bases and J by 0 bases, with 8 bases left in between. Looked up from germline, CDR1 is MRHNA and CDR2 is SNTAGT. The CDR3 extends over 14 amino acids. The CDR3 is CASSAVASTDTQYF. DNA of the CDR3: TGTGCCAGCAGTGCGGTGGCTAGCACAGATACGCAGTATTTT.

The V gene is TRBV15, the J gene TRBJ2-7; D unclear. The germline CDR1 and CDR2 sequences are LNHNV and YYDKDF (reference sequence). This CDR3 has 14 amino acids. With 0 bases removed from V and 0 bases from J, the gap between germline ends came to 6 bases. DNA for the CDR3: TGTGCCACCAGCAGAGATCCTAGCTCCTACGAGCAGTACTTC. Its translation: CATSRDPSSYEQYF.

The DNA of the CDR3 is TGTGCCAGCTCAAACGAAGATACTAGCATTGCGGGAGGGCGCGAGCAGTACTTC. This gives the protein CASSNEDTSIAGGREQYF. The chain has TRBV6-4 and TRBJ2-7, with 9 bases fitting TRBD2. Germline assignment: CDR1 MRHNA and CDR2 SNTAGT. The V and J ends lost 8 bases and 6 bases, in that order; junction bases with no gene match: 23. The CDR3 spans 18 residues.

The chain uses TRBV18 and TRBJ1-6; the match to TRBD1 covers 7 bases. CDR3 length: 14 residues. Germline V gene lookup returns CDR1 KGHSH and CDR2 LQKENI. The V segment lost 3 bases and the J segment 7 bases; nucleotides outside the gene matches: 3. CDR3 nucleotides: TGTGCCAGCTCACCTGAGACAGGGAATTCACCCCTCCACTTT. The encoded protein is CASSPETGNSPLHF. The variable domain in full, completed from reference TRBV18 and TRBJ1-6, reads NAGVMQNPRHLVRRRGQEARLRCSPMKGHSHVYWYRQLPEEGLKFMVYLQKENIIDESGMPKERFSAEFPKEGPSILRIQQVVRGDSAAYFCASSPETGNSPLHFGNGTRLTVT.

This clone has a handful of counts. Here the CDR3 DNA reads TGTGCCAGCAGCCCGCACGGGGGCGGGGGGTATAGCAATCAGCCCCAGCATTTT. This translates into CASSPHGGGGYSNQPQHF. The rearrangement links TRBV7-3 to TRBJ1-5, with D tentatively TRBD1 (6 bases). This CDR3 has 18 amino acids. V dropped 5 bases and J dropped 0 bases, with 20 bases sitting between them. CDR1 SGHTA and CDR2 FQGTGA come from the germline V gene.

The genes are TRBV6-4 and TRBJ1-5; D not resolved. The germline V gene has CDR1 MRHNA and CDR2 SNTAGT. The CDR3 covers 16 residues. V was cut by 3 bases and J by 3 bases, with 15 bases left in between. CDR3 amino acids: CASSESRFYFNQPQHF. In DNA form, the CDR3 reads TGTGCCAGCAGTGAGTCCAGATTTTATTTCAATCAGCCCCAGCATTTT.

This clone has just one count. The chain joins TRBV18 to TRBJ1-5, with D perhaps matching TRBD1 (6 bases). This CDR3 is built from 15 residues. Trimming cost V 3 bases and J 1 base, with 10 bases left between them. Germline V lookup: CDR1 KGHSH, CDR2 LQKENI. The CDR3 bases are TGTGCCAGCTCACCTACAGGACAGAGCAATCAGCCCCAGCATTTT. Its translation is CASSPTGQSNQPQHF. The variable domain in full, completed from reference TRBV18 and TRBJ1-5, reads NAGVMQNPRHLVRRRGQEARLRCSPMKGHSHVYWYRQLPEEGLKFMVYLQKENIIDESGMPKERFSAEFPKEGPSILRIQQVVRGDSAAYFCASSPTGQSNQPQHFGDGTRLSIL.

The chain joins TRBV11-1 to TRBJ2-7; D ambiguous. CDR1 is SGHAT and CDR2 is FQDESV in the germline V gene (reference sequence). The CDR3 has 14 residues. Trimming left V 3 bases short and J 0 bases short, with 9 bases between. The CDR3 is CASSFGWASYEQYF. CDR3 in DNA: TGTGCCAGCAGCTTCGGATGGGCCTCCTACGAGCAGTACTTC.

The gene calls are TRBV15 and TRBJ2-5; 7 bases map to TRBD2. CDR3 size: 14 residues. Trimming at V came to 4 bases and at J to 0 bases, leaving 2 bases not matched to a gene. Germline CDR1 is LNHNV and CDR2 is YYDKDF (reference sequence). CDR3 sequence (DNA): TGTGCCACCAGCATGAGCGGGAACCAAGAGACCCAGTACTTC. It specifies CATSMSGNQETQYF. Based on the CDR3 plus reference TRBV15 and TRBJ2-5, the full variable domain is DAMVIQNPRYQVTQFGKPVTLSCSQTLNHNVMYWYQQKSSQAPKLLFHYYDKDFNNEADTPDNFQSRRPNTSFCFLDIRSPGLGDTAMYLCATSMSGNQETQYFGPGTRLLVL.

This chain joins TRBV25-1 and TRBJ1-4, with 7 bases identical to TRBD1. Germline loops: CDR1 MGHDK, CDR2 SYGVNS. V shed 4 bases and J 4 bases; nucleotides not matched to a gene: 6. CDR3 size: 15 residues. The CDR3 protein is CASSVNRGGNEKLFF. The CDR3, as DNA: TGTGCCAGCAGTGTGAACAGGGGCGGTAATGAAAAACTGTTTTTT.

The chain joins TRBV6-5 to TRBJ2-1, with TRBD2 identical over 10 bases. There are 15 residues in the CDR3. Germline V gene data show CDR1 as MNHEY and CDR2 as SVGAGI. The ends lost 6 bases at V and 4 bases at J; junction bases unmatched: 6. The CDR3 protein is CASRNEREGYNEQFF. The DNA of the CDR3 is TGTGCCAGCAGGAACGAGCGGGAGGGTTACAATGAGCAGTTCTTC.

The chain couples TRBV10-2 to TRBJ2-1; the D call may be TRBD1 or TRBD2 (6 bases each). The CDR3 extends over 13 amino acids. With 6 bases removed from V and 10 bases from J, the gap between germline ends came to 16 bases. CDR1 and CDR2 from the germline V gene are WSHSY and SAAADI. The CDR3 spells CASRAKVGGEQFF. The CDR3 nucleotides are TGCGCCAGCAGGGCCAAGGTAGGGGGGGAGCAGTTCTTC.

V usage is TRBV9 and J usage is TRBJ2-1; D is perhaps TRBD1 or TRBD2 (5 bases each). Trimming shortened V by 7 bases and J by 4 bases, and 6 bases separated the two germline ends. This CDR3 comprises 11 residues. CDR1 is SGDLS, CDR2 YYNGEE, per germline. The CDR3 region has the DNA TGTGCCAGCGGGACGTACAATGAGCAGTTCTTC. Translating it yields CASGTYNEQFF.

This clone was picked up a small number of times. The same CDR3 is also encoded by other DNA sequences in this sample. The chain couples TRBV5-1 to TRBJ1-6, with 10 bases that match TRBD1. CDR3 length equals 14 residues. Trimming cost V 2 bases and J 8 bases; bases outside gene matches: 1. Germline V gives CDR1 SGHRS, CDR2 YFSETQ. The CDR3 spells CASSLGTGDSPLHF. CDR3 DNA sequence: TGCGCCAGCAGCTTAGGGACAGGGGATTCACCCCTCCACTTT.

This chain uses TRBV7-6 with TRBJ2-3; no clear D. This CDR3 contains 15 residues. Germline V gene sequence: CDR1 SGHVS, CDR2 FNYEAQ. V lost 5 bases and J lost 0, with 12 bases in between. CDR3 region: CASSRQESSTDTQYF. For the CDR3, the DNA is TGTGCCAGCAGCCGCCAAGAGTCTAGCACAGATACGCAGTATTTT.

V is TRBV28 and J is TRBJ1-1; 8 bases map to TRBD1. There are 15 residues in the CDR3. The V and J ends lost 3 bases and 1 base, in that order; junction bases with no gene match: 4. Germline V lookup: CDR1 MDHEN, CDR2 SYDVKM. The DNA for the CDR3 is TGTGCCAGCAGTTTCCCAGGGGGCGCGAACACTGAAGCTTTCTTT. Translating gives CASSFPGGANTEAFF.

This chain uses TRBV29-1 with TRBJ2-5; TRBD1 aligns across 8 bases. Per the germline V gene, CDR1 is SQVTM and CDR2 is ANQGSEA. The CDR3 consists of 15 residues. V lost 7 bases and J lost 0; bases outside the gene matches: 10. The CDR3 spells CSARQGSSYQETQYF. The DNA for the CDR3 is TGCAGCGCCCGACAGGGGTCCTCGTACCAAGAGACCCAGTACTTC.

The chain combines TRBV5-5 with TRBJ2-3, with 10 bases identical to TRBD1. From germline, CDR1 is SGHKS and CDR2 YYEKEE (reference sequence). This CDR3 region has 15 residues. With V trimmed by 4 bases and J by 5 bases, 7 bases remained unmatched. The CDR3 spells CASSPGQGLGDTQYF. As DNA, the CDR3 is TGTGCCAGCAGCCCGGGACAGGGGCTTGGAGATACGCAGTATTTT.

The chain couples TRBV5-1 to TRBJ1-4; D is undetermined. Trimming cost V 0 bases and J 8 bases, with 11 bases left between them. Germline V lookup: CDR1 SGHRS, CDR2 YFSETQ. This CDR3 region has 14 residues. In DNA, the CDR3 is TGCGCCAGCAGCTTGGAGGACCAAGGGGAAAAACTGTTTTTT. Translation: CASSLEDQGEKLFF.